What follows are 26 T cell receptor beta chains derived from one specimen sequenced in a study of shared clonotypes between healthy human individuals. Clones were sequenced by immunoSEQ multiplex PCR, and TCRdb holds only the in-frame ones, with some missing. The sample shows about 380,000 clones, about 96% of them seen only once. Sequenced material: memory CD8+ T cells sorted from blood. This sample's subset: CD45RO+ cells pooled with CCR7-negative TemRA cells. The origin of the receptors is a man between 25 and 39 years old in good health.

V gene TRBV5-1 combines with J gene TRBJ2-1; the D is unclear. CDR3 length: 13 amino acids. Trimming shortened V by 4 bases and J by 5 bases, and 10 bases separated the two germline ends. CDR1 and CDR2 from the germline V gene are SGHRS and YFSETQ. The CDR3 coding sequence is TGCGCCAGCAGCGTGACTGGGCACAATGAGCAGTTCTTC. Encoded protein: CASSVTGHNEQFF.

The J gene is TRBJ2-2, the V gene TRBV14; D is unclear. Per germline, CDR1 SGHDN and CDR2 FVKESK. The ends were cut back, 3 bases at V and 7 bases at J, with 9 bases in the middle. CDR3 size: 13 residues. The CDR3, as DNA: TGTGCCAGCAGCCAGGCCCGGGTCGGGGAGCTGTTTTTT. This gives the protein CASSQARVGELFF.

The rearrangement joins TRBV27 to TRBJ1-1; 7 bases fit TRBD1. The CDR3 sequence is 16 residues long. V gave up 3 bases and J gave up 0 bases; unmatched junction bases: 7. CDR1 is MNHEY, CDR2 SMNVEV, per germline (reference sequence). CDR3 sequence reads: CASSFLQGGLNTEAFF. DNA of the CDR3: TGTGCCAGCAGTTTCTTGCAGGGGGGGCTGAACACTGAAGCTTTCTTT.

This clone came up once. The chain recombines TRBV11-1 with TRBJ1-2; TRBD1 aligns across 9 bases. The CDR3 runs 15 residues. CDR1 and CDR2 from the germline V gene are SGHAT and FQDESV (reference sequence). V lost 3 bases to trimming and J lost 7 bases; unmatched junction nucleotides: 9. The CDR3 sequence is CASSLRAGDRAGYTF. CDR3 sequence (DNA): TGTGCCAGCAGCTTGAGGGCCGGGGACAGGGCTGGCTACACCTTC.

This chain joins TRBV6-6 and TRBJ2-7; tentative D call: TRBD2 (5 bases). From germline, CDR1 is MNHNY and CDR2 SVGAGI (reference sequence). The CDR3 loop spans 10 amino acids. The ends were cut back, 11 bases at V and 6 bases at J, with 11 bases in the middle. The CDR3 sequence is CAVGEGEQYF. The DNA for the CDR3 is TGTGCCGTGGGAGAAGGCGAGCAGTACTTC.

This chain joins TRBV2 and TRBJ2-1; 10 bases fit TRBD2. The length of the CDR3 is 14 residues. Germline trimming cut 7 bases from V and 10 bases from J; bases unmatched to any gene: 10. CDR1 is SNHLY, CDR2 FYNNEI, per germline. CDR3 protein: CASNLAGGSGEQFF. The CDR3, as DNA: TGTGCCAGCAATTTAGCGGGAGGCTCGGGGGAGCAGTTCTTC.

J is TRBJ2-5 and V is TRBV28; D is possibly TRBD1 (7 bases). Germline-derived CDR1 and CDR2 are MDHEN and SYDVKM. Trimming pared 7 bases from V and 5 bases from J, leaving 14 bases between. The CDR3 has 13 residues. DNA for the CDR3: TGTGCCAGCACCAGACAGGGAGGCGAGACCCAGTACTTC. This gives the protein CASTRQGGETQYF.

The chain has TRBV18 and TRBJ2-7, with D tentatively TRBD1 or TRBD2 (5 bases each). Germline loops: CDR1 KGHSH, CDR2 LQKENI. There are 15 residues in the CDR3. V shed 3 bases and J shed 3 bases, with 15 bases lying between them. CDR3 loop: CASSPPGRALYEQYF. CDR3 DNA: TGTGCCAGCTCACCCCCGGGACGGGCCCTCTACGAGCAGTACTTC.

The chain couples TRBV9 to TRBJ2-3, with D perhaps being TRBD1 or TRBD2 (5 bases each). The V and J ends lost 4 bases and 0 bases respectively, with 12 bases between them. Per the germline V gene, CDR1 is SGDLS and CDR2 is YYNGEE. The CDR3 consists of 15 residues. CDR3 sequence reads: CASSTGLQSTDTQYF. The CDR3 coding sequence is TGTGCCAGCAGCACAGGACTGCAAAGCACAGATACGCAGTATTTT.

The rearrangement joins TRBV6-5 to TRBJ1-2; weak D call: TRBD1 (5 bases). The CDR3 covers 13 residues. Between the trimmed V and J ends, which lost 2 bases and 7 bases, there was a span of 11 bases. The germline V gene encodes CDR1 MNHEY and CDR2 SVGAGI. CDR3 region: CASSYRGRGGYTF. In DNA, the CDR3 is TGTGCCAGCAGTTACCGGGGTAGGGGTGGCTACACCTTC.

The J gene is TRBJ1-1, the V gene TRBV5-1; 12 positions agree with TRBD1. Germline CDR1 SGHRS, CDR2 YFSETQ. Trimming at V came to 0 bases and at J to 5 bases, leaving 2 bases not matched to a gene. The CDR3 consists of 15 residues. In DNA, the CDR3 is TGCGCCAGCAGCTTGGTGGGACAGGGGGCAACTGAAGCTTTCTTT. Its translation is CASSLVGQGATEAFF.

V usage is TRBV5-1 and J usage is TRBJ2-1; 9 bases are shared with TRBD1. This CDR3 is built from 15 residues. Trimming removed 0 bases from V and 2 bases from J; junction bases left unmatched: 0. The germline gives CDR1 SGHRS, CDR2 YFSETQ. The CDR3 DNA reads TGCGCCAGCAGCTTGGACAGGGGGCCCTACAATGAGCAGTTCTTC. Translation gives CASSLDRGPYNEQFF.

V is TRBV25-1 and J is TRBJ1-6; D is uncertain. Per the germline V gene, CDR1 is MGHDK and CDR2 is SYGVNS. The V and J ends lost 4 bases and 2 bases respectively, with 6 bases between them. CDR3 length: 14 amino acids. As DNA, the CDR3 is TGTGCCAGCAGTGCAACAGCCTATAATTCACCCCTCCACTTT. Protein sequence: CASSATAYNSPLHF.

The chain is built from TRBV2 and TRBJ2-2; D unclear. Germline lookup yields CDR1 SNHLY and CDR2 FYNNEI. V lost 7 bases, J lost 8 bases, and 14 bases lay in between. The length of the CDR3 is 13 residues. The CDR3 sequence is CASIGLARGELFF. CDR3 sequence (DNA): TGTGCCAGCATAGGCCTTGCAAGGGGGGAGCTGTTTTTT.

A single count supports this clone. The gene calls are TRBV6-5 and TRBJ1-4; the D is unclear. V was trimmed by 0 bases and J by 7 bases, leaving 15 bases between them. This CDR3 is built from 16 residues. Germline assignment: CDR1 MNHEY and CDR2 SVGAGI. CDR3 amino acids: CASSYSPFRRGEKLFF. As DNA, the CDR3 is TGTGCCAGCAGTTACTCTCCGTTCCGGCGGGGTGAAAAACTGTTTTTT.

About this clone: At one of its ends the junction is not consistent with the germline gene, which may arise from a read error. The CDR3 sequence is CASSPDRARVKTEAFF. The CDR3 DNA follows: TGTGCCAGCAGCCCGGACAGGGCCCGGGTGAAGACTGAAGCTTTCTTT. This chain connects TRBV28 to TRBJ1-1, with TRBD1 matching 8 bases. The CDR3 extends over 16 amino acids. Germline loops: CDR1 MDHEN, CDR2 SYDVKM. Looking up the rest from reference TRBV28 and TRBJ1-1 gives the full variable domain: DVKVTQSSRYLVKRTGEKVFLECVQDMDHENMFWYRQDPGLGLRLIYFSYDVKMKEKGDIPEGYSVSREKKERFSLILESASTNQTSMYLCASSPDRARVKTEAFFGQGTRLTVV.

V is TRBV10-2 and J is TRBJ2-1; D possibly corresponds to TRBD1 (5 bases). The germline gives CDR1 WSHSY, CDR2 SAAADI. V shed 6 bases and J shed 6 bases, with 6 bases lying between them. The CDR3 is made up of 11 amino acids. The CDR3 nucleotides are TGCGCCAGCAGCAGGGCCAATGAGCAGTTCTTC. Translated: CASSRANEQFF.

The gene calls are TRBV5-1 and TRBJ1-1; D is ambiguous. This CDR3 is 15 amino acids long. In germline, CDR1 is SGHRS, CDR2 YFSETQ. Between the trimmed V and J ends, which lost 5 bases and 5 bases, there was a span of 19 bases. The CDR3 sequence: CASSPTGGEWTEAFF. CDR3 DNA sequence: TGCGCCAGCAGTCCGACCGGTGGGGAATGGACTGAAGCTTTCTTT.

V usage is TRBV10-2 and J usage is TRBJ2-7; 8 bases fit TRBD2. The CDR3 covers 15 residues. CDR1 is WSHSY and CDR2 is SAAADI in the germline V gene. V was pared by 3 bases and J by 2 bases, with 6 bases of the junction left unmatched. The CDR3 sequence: CASSDPGRGPYEQYF. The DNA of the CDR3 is TGCGCCAGCAGTGATCCCGGGAGGGGCCCCTACGAGCAGTACTTC.

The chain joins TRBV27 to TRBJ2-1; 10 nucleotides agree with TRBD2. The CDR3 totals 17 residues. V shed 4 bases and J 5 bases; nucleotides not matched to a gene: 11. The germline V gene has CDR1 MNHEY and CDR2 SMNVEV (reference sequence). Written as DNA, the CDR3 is TGTGCCAGCAGTTGGACCCCCCCTAGCGGGGGCCACAATGAGCAGTTCTTC. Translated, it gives CASSWTPPSGGHNEQFF.

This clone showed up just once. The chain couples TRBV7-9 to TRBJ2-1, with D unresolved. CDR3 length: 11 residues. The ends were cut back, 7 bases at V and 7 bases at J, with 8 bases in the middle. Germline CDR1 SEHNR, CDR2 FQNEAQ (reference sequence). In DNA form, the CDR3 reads TGTGCCAGCACTCGGATTAATGAGCAGTTCTTC. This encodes CASTRINEQFF.

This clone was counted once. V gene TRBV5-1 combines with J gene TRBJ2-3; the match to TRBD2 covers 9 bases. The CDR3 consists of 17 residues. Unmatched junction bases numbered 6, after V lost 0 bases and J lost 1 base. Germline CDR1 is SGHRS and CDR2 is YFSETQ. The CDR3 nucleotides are TGCGCCAGCAGCTTGGGGGCTAGCGGGGCTCGCACAGATACGCAGTATTTT. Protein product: CASSLGASGARTDTQYF.

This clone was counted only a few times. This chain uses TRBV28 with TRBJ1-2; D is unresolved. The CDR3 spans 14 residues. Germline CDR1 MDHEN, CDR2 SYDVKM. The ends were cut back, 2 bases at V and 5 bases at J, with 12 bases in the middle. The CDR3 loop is CASSLGSLPYGYTF. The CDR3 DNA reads TGTGCCAGCAGTTTAGGCAGTCTCCCTTATGGCTACACCTTC.

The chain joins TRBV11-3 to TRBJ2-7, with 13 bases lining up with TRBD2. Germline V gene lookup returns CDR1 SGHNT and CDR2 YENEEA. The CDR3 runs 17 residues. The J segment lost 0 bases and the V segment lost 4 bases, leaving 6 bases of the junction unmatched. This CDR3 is CASSSMTSGGFSYEQYF. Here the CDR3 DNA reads TGTGCCAGCAGCTCTATGACTAGCGGGGGGTTCTCCTACGAGCAGTACTTC.

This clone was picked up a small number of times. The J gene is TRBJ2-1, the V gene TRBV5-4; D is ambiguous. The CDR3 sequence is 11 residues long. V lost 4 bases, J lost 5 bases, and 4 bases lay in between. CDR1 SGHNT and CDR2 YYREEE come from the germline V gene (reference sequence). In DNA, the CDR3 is TGTGCCAGCAGCCAGAACAATGAGCAGTTCTTC. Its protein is CASSQNNEQFF.

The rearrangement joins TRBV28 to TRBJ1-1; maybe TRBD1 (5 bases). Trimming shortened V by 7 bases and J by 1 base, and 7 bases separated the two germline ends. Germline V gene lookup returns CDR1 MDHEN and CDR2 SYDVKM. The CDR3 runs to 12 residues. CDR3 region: CASIGGNTEAFF. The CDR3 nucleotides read TGTGCCAGCATCGGGGGGAACACTGAAGCTTTCTTT.